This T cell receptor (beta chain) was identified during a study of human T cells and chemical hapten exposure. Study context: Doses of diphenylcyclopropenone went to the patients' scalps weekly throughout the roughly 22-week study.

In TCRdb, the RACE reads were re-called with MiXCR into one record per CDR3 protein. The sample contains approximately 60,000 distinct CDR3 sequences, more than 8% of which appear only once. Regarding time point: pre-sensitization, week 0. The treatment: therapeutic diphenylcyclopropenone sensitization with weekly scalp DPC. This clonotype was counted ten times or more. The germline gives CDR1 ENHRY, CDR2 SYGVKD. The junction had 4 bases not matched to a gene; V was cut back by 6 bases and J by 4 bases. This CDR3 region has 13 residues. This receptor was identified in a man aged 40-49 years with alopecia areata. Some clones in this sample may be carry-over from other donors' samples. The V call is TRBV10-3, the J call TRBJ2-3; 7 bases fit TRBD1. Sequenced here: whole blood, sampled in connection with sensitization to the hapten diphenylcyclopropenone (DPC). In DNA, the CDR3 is TGTGCCATCAGCCGACAGGGTCCAGATACGCAGTATTTT. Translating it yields CAISRQGPDTQYF.